These 2 T cell receptor beta chains were all obtained from the same sample, sequenced in a study of early T cells in non-severe SARS-CoV-2 infection. From the 5' RACE reads, TCRdb called clonotypes with MiXCR, one entry per CDR3 protein. The sample consists of some 75,000 distinct CDR3 sequences, roughly an eighth of them appearing once. Sample: whole blood. These receptors were taken from an adult who was a healthcare worker with PCR-confirmed SARS-CoV-2 infection or an uninfected control (not recorded which).

Many counts were recorded for this clonotype. The CDR3 loop reads CASSEFGTANTEAFF. The CDR3, as DNA: TGTGCCAGCAGTGAATTCGGGACGGCTAACACTGAAGCTTTCTTT. This chain connects TRBV25-1 to TRBJ1-1; D may be TRBD1 (5 bases). The V gene's germline CDR1 is MGHDK and CDR2 SYGVNS. V was shortened by 1 base and J by 2 bases, with 11 bases between the two germline ends. The CDR3 has 15 amino acids.

This clonotype appeared many times. The chain is built from TRBV7-2 and TRBJ1-1, with TRBD1 matching 8 bases. V gave up 3 bases and J gave up 2 bases; unmatched junction bases: 2. CDR1 is SGHTA and CDR2 is FQGNSA in the germline V gene. This CDR3 region has 14 residues. The DNA of the CDR3 is TGTGCCAGCAGCTTCGGACAGGGAAACACTGAAGCTTTCTTT. This encodes CASSFGQGNTEAFF.